Following are 20 T cell receptor beta chains from one sample sequenced in a study of early T cells in non-severe SARS-CoV-2 infection. TCRdb fed the 5' RACE reads into MiXCR, producing one record per CDR3 protein. Here the sample spans about 48,000 distinct CDR3 sequences, roughly 7.7% being singletons. The sample comprised whole blood. These receptors originate from an adult who was a healthcare worker with PCR-confirmed SARS-CoV-2 infection or an uninfected control (not recorded which).

This clonotype showed up many times. This chain connects TRBV12-3 or TRBV12-4 to TRBJ1-2, with D unclear. The CDR3 is 14 amino acids. V lost 3 bases to trimming and J lost 4 bases, with 12 bases between them. CDR3 protein: CASSFPTESYGYTF. CDR3 in DNA: TGTGCCAGCAGTTTTCCTACAGAAAGCTATGGCTACACCTTC.

The CDR3 sequence: CASSPLATDTQYF. The CDR3 nucleotides read TGTGCCAGCTCACCTTTAGCGACAGATACGCAGTATTTT. The chain links TRBV18 to TRBJ2-3; D is perhaps TRBD2 (5 bases). CDR1 is KGHSH, CDR2 LQKENI, per germline. The CDR3 is 13 residues long. The V gene lost 3 bases and the J gene lost 3 bases, with 7 bases spanning the gap.

In this sample, this clonotype turned up a few times. The CDR3 sequence is CASSVAGSNNSPLHF. The CDR3 DNA reads TGTGCCAGCAGCGTAGCAGGGAGCAATAATTCACCCCTCCACTTT. The chain recombines TRBV9 with TRBJ1-6, with TRBD1 as a possible D gene (5 bases). The CDR3 is made up of 15 amino acids. Per germline, CDR1 SGDLS and CDR2 YYNGEE. Trimming took off 0 bases at V and 5 bases at J, with 9 bases between the two ends.

The sample holds many counts of this clonotype. The chain employs TRBV7-9 and TRBJ1-3, with D possibly matching TRBD1 (6 bases). Germline loops: CDR1 SEHNR, CDR2 FQNEAQ (reference sequence). The CDR3 sequence is 15 residues long. V lost 3 bases and J 3 bases, leaving 12 bases between the germline ends. CDR3 nucleotides: TGTGCCAGCAGCTTTGGGGACATAGATGGAAACACCATATATTTT. Translating it yields CASSFGDIDGNTIYF.

A few counts support this clonotype. This chain links TRBV29-1 with TRBJ2-7; the D call may be TRBD1 or TRBD2 (6 bases each). Germline CDR1 reads SQVTM; CDR2 reads ANQGSEA. The length of the CDR3 is 15 residues. V lost 1 base and J lost 0, with 13 bases in between. The CDR3: CSVEGGGQTSYEQYF. The CDR3 bases are TGCAGCGTTGAAGGAGGGGGGCAGACCTCCTACGAGCAGTACTTC.

This clonotype was found a few times. The V gene is TRBV6-1, the J gene TRBJ1-5; 8 bases agree with TRBD1. The V segment lost 2 bases and the J segment 0 bases; nucleotides outside the gene matches: 3. The CDR3 is made up of 16 amino acids. The V gene's germline CDR1 is MNHNS and CDR2 SASEGT. The CDR3 spells CASSEMTGVSNQPQHF. In DNA form, the CDR3 reads TGTGCCAGCAGTGAAATGACAGGGGTTAGCAATCAGCCCCAGCATTTT.

V gene TRBV28 combines with J gene TRBJ1-4; D unresolved. Per germline, CDR1 MDHEN and CDR2 SYDVKM. Deletions cut 4 bases from V and 7 bases from J, with 13 bases between. There are 14 residues in the CDR3. CDR3 DNA sequence: TGTGCCAGCAGTTCGATCCTCAGGCGTGAAAAACTGTTTTTT. Protein sequence: CASSSILRREKLFF.

This clonotype appeared many times. V and J are TRBV10-3 and TRBJ2-7, with a weak D call TRBD2 (5 bases). The CDR3 covers 15 residues. The germline gives CDR1 ENHRY, CDR2 SYGVKD. Trimming cost V 5 bases and J 4 bases, with 18 bases left between them. The CDR3 protein is CAISRGRGPYYEQYF. CDR3 DNA: TGTGCCATCAGTCGGGGTCGAGGGCCTTATTACGAGCAGTACTTC.

This clonotype was found a few times. The rearrangement links TRBV19 to TRBJ1-5, with D hard to call. V dropped 4 bases and J dropped 0 bases, with 10 bases sitting between them. Germline V gene lookup returns CDR1 LNHDA and CDR2 SQIVND (reference sequence). This CDR3 comprises 15 residues. The CDR3 DNA follows: TGTGCCAGTAGTAAACAGCCCAATAGCAATCAGCCCCAGCATTTT. This encodes CASSKQPNSNQPQHF.

This clonotype was seen only a few times. This sequence joins TRBV9 and TRBJ2-2; D perhaps matches TRBD2 (6 bases). The germline V gene has CDR1 SGDLS and CDR2 YYNGEE. V was clipped by 7 bases and J by 0 bases, with 10 bases between them. The CDR3 loop spans 14 amino acids. CDR3 coding DNA: TGTGCCAGCGGCGGGACCCCGAACACCGGGGAGCTGTTTTTT. It codes for CASGGTPNTGELFF.

This clonotype appeared many times. The J gene is TRBJ2-2, the V gene TRBV6-6; 7 bases fit TRBD2. The CDR3 covers 14 residues. V shed 7 bases, J shed 5 bases, and the junction held 7 bases outside the gene matches. Germline lookup yields CDR1 MNHNY and CDR2 SVGAGI (reference sequence). The CDR3 protein is CASTGQRDTGELFF. The CDR3 nucleotides read TGTGCCAGCACGGGGCAGCGGGATACCGGGGAGCTGTTTTTT.

This clonotype was detected ten times or more. The chain links TRBV5-5 to TRBJ1-5; tentative D call: TRBD1 (6 bases). Germline V lookup: CDR1 SGHKS, CDR2 YYEKEE (reference sequence). The CDR3 length is 16 residues. Between the trimmed V and J ends, which lost 0 bases and 7 bases, there was a span of 17 bases. The CDR3 region has the DNA TGTGCCAGCAGCTTGGAACTCAGGGGATCTGGGCAGCCCCAGCATTTT. As protein: CASSLELRGSGQPQHF.

This chain joins TRBV12-2 and TRBJ1-2. TRBV12-2 is marked as a pseudogene. The CDR3 consists of 19 residues. CDR3 DNA sequence: TGTGCAAGTCGCTCGCTCCTTCCCCGGGCGGGAGGGAGGCCCTATGGCTACACCTTC. Protein product: CASRSLLPRAGGRPYGYTF.

This clonotype was observed at least ten times. The chain employs TRBV20-1 and TRBJ1-4; D is possibly TRBD1 (5 bases). Trimming took off 6 bases at V and 5 bases at J, with 28 bases between the two ends. This CDR3 is built from 18 residues. The germline V gene encodes CDR1 DFQATT and CDR2 SNEGSKA (reference sequence). CDR3 nucleotide sequence: TGCAGTGCCTATTCGATTGCATCCCCCGCAGGGTTGAATGAAAAACTGTTTTTT. It is translated as CSAYSIASPAGLNEKLFF.

J is TRBJ2-5 and V is TRBV6-6; 13 bases match TRBD2. V dropped 5 bases and J dropped 0; count of bases not matched to a gene: 3. The CDR3 runs 16 residues. Germline V gene data show CDR1 as MNHNY and CDR2 as SVGAGI (reference sequence). CDR3 nucleotide sequence: TGTGCCAGCAGTGTGACTAGCGGGGGGTACCAAGAGACCCAGTACTTC. This translates into CASSVTSGGYQETQYF.

The sample holds a few counts of this clonotype. The chain uses TRBV20-1 and TRBJ1-1, with D unclear. Per germline, CDR1 DFQATT and CDR2 SNEGSKA (reference sequence). V dropped 3 bases and J dropped 12 bases, with 26 bases sitting between them. The CDR3 runs to 15 residues. DNA for the CDR3: TGCAGTGCTAGCCCCAGGTCGGCGCACCCCTTCCGAACTTTCTTT. Its protein product is CSASPRSAHPFRTFF.

The table lists this clonotype with many counts. The V and J genes are TRBV27 and TRBJ1-6, with D possibly TRBD1 on 5 matching bases. Germline values: CDR1 MNHEY, CDR2 SMNVEV (reference sequence). The CDR3 length is 14 residues. V shed 8 bases and J shed 8 bases, with 16 bases lying between them. This CDR3 reads CASAKIGGDSPLHF. The DNA of the CDR3 is TGTGCCAGCGCTAAGATCGGGGGTGATTCACCCCTCCACTTT.

The chain joins TRBV11-2 to TRBJ2-5; the D is unclear. Germline CDR1 reads SGHAT; CDR2 reads FQNNGV. This CDR3 comprises 14 residues. The ends were cut back, 1 base at V and 4 bases at J, with 10 bases in the middle. CDR3 amino acids: CASSLGTTRETQYF. CDR3 DNA: TGTGCCAGCAGCTTAGGTACGACCAGAGAGACCCAGTACTTC. Full variable domain (rest looked up from reference TRBV11-2 and TRBJ2-5): EAGVAQSPRYKIIEKRQSVAFWCNPISGHATLYWYQQILGQGPKLLIQFQNNGVVDDSQLPKDRFSAERLKGVDSTLKIQPAKLEDSAVYLCASSLGTTRETQYFGPGTRLLVL.

This clonotype was seen ten or more times. The chain carries TRBV3-1 and TRBJ2-3; 8 bases map to TRBD2. J lost 2 bases, V lost 2 bases, and 3 bases had no gene match. The CDR3 runs to 15 residues. The V gene's germline CDR1 is LGHDT and CDR2 YNNKEL (reference sequence). CDR3 in amino acids: CASSQQRGTTDTQYF. CDR3 sequence (DNA): TGTGCCAGCAGCCAACAGCGGGGGACCACAGATACGCAGTATTTT.

This clonotype ranks as medium-sized. V gene TRBV7-9 combines with J gene TRBJ1-1, with D maybe TRBD1 (6 bases). The V gene's germline CDR1 is SEHNR and CDR2 FQNEAQ (reference sequence). Trimming removed 4 bases at V and 4 bases at J, with 13 bases between. The CDR3 is 14 residues long. The CDR3: CASSSGAVGTEAFF. The CDR3 DNA reads as TGTGCCAGCAGCTCAGGGGCCGTCGGCACTGAAGCTTTCTTT.